One sample yielded the 29 T cell receptor beta chains listed below, sequenced in a study of blood T cells in healthy people across ages. Using a J-beta primer mix together with a sample-barcoded 5' primer, a second PCR was run for about 6 to 12 cycles. One entry per CDR3 protein results from TCRdb running MiXCR on the 5' RACE reads. Among over 700,000 distinct CDR3 sequences, approximately 25% were seen once, and the ten largest hold roughly a tenth. This sample also belongs to another study, concerning T cells of mothers and their children.

The sequencing input was blood. The receptor source for this set is a boy aged 5-17 years in good health.

The chain links TRBV11-2 to TRBJ2-5, with 7 bases identical to TRBD1. Matching the DNA end better, TRBJ2-7 makes the J call doubtful. CDR1 SGHAT and CDR2 FQNNGV come from the germline V gene. The CDR3 has 14 amino acids. CDR3 DNA: TGTGCCAGCAGCTCGATGAGGGGGCCCTACGAGCAGTACTTC. Translation: CASSSMRGPYEQYF.

The genes are TRBV28 and TRBJ2-1; D may match TRBD1 or TRBD2 (5 bases each). The J call could be wrong; TRBJ2-7 is a better fit for the DNA end. The germline V gene has CDR1 MDHEN and CDR2 SYDVKM. The CDR3 has 18 amino acids. As DNA, the CDR3 is TGTGCCAGCAGTTTGAAGGGACGGGCTGAGGTGCGGTCATACGAGCAGTACTTC. Translated, it gives CASSLKGRAEVRSYEQYF.

This clonotype was seen a few times. The rearrangement links TRBV12-3 or TRBV12-4 to TRBJ1-2; D gene uncertain. This CDR3 comprises 15 residues. V lost 4 bases and J 4 bases, leaving 16 bases between the germline ends. The CDR3 spells CASSSHPVSSYGYTF. CDR3 nucleotide sequence: TGTGCCAGCAGTTCCCATCCCGTGAGTTCCTATGGCTACACCTTC.

This clonotype was counted a few times. The rearrangement uses TRBV5-1 and TRBJ2-4; 9 bases align to TRBD1. CDR3 size: 13 residues. Per germline, CDR1 SGHRS and CDR2 YFSETQ. The trim removed 5 bases at V and 8 bases at J, leaving 5 bases unmatched. For the CDR3, the DNA is TGCGCCAGCAGACGGGACAGGGAAGACATTCAGTACTTC. This encodes CASRRDREDIQYF.

This chain uses TRBV6-6 with TRBJ2-6; D gene ambiguous. V was cut by 11 bases and J by 2 bases, with 13 bases left in between. The germline CDR1 and CDR2 sequences are MNHNY and SVGAGI (reference sequence). The CDR3 has 14 amino acids. DNA of the CDR3: TGTGCCGCAGCCCAGCCTCCTGGGGCCAACGTCCTGACTTTC. Encoded protein: CAAAQPPGANVLTF.

With respect to this clonotype: An end of the junction does not agree with germline; a read error may underlie this. This chain links TRBV6-4 with TRBJ2-7, with D maybe TRBD1 (6 bases). CDR1 and CDR2 (germline): MRHNA, SNTAGT. CDR3 size: 14 residues. The CDR3 DNA is TGTGCCAGCAGTGTCAGGGGTGGTAATTCACCCCTCCACTTC. Translation: CASSVRGGNSPLHF.

The genes are TRBV2 and TRBJ2-5; 7 bases agree with TRBD1. Per the germline V gene, CDR1 is SNHLY and CDR2 is FYNNEI. The V gene end was trimmed by 8 bases and the J gene end by 3 bases; junction bases not matched to a gene: 12. This CDR3 has 15 amino acids. CDR3 sequence reads: CASLLPTGTEETQYF. CDR3 in DNA: TGTGCCAGCCTCCTTCCTACCGGGACAGAAGAGACCCAGTACTTC.

The genes are TRBV14 and TRBJ1-1; TRBD1 is a possible D gene (5 bases). The CDR3 runs 13 residues. Germline V CDR1 and CDR2: SGHDN, FVKESK. Trimming stripped 1 base from V and 8 bases from J, with 11 bases between. The CDR3 nucleotides read TGTGCCAGCAGCCAAGTACGAGGGGTCGAAGCTTTCTTT. The encoded protein is CASSQVRGVEAFF.

This clonotype has just a few counts. The rearrangement joins TRBV6-5 to TRBJ2-7; tentatively, D is TRBD1 (6 bases). Germline CDR1 and CDR2: MNHEY and SVGAGI. The ends were cut back, 8 bases at V and 2 bases at J, with 13 bases in the middle. The CDR3 is 13 residues long. The CDR3 loop is CASAGQFTYEQYF. The CDR3 coding sequence is TGTGCCAGCGCCGGACAGTTTACCTACGAGCAGTACTTC.

The sample holds a few counts of this clonotype. V usage is TRBV20-1 and J usage is TRBJ2-5; the D gene is possibly TRBD2 (5 bases). Gene TRBJ2-7 matches the end of the DNA better, so the J call may be wrong. Germline loops: CDR1 DFQATT, CDR2 SNEGSKA (reference sequence). CDR3 length: 13 residues. CDR3 in DNA: TGCAGTGCTAGGGGGAGTTCGCCCCACGAGCAGTACTTC. Protein: CSARGSSPHEQYF.

This clonotype was seen a few times. CDR3 protein: CASSYFGREDNEQFF. The DNA for the CDR3 is TGTGCCAGCAGTTATTTTGGGCGGGAGGACAATGAGCAGTTCTTC. The V and J genes are TRBV6-2 or TRBV6-3 and TRBJ2-1, with 8 bases identical to TRBD2. From germline, CDR1 is MNHEY and CDR2 SVGEGT. This CDR3 comprises 15 residues. V was clipped by 3 bases and J by 5 bases; unmatched bases: 6.

This sequence joins TRBV5-5 and TRBJ2-7; the D is unclear. CDR3 length: 15 amino acids. Germline CDR1 and CDR2: SGHKS and YYEKEE (reference sequence). V shed 0 bases and J shed 2 bases, with 12 bases lying between them. CDR3 loop: CASSLVKGQTYEQYF. Written as DNA, the CDR3 is TGTGCCAGCAGCTTGGTAAAGGGCCAGACCTACGAGCAGTACTTC.

Concerning this clonotype itself: No conserved phenylalanine or tryptophan ends this CDR3, so it is likely a read error. This chain connects TRBV11-2 to TRBJ2-2; 10 bases line up with TRBD2. V lost 7 bases to trimming and J lost 5 bases; unmatched junction nucleotides: 13. The CDR3 covers 17 residues. Germline V gene sequence: CDR1 SGHAT, CDR2 FQNNGV. CDR3 nucleotide sequence: TGTGCCAGCATCGACTCCACAAAGCGGGGGGGAACCGGGGAGCTGTTTCTT. Encoded protein: CASIDSTKRGGTGELFL.

This clonotype was seen a few times. CDR3 sequence reads: CASSPPYVGIEDEQFF. The CDR3 DNA reads as TGTGCCAGCAGCCCCCCGTACGTGGGGATCGAGGATGAGCAGTTCTTC. The chain is built from TRBV7-9 and TRBJ2-7; no firm D call. The DNA end lines up better with TRBJ2-1; the J call may be wrong. The CDR3 has 16 residues. Germline V gene data show CDR1 as SEHNR and CDR2 as FQNEAQ (reference sequence).

This clonotype was observed a few times. The genes are TRBV7-2 and TRBJ2-1; D might be TRBD2 (5 bases). Germline V lookup: CDR1 SGHTA, CDR2 FQGNSA. The CDR3 extends over 16 amino acids. The V and J ends lost 5 bases and 2 bases respectively, with 16 bases between them. CDR3 loop: CASSTHGSGPYNEQFF. In nucleotides, the CDR3 is TGTGCCAGCAGCACCCATGGCAGCGGCCCCTACAATGAGCAGTTCTTC.

V and J are TRBV18 and TRBJ2-4, with D perhaps being TRBD1 or TRBD2 (5 bases each). Germline lookup yields CDR1 KGHSH and CDR2 LQKENI. V shed 5 bases and J shed 8 bases, with 16 bases lying between them. The CDR3 contains 14 residues. CDR3 residues: CASSNLGGVDIQYF. The DNA of the CDR3 is TGTGCCAGCTCAAACCTTGGGGGAGTCGACATTCAGTACTTC.

The rearrangement uses TRBV6-5 and TRBJ1-5; no firm D call. Germline V CDR1 and CDR2: MNHEY, SVGAGI. V dropped 5 bases and J dropped 0 bases, with 8 bases sitting between them. This CDR3 comprises 14 residues. CDR3 bases: TGTGCCAGCAGTAACGACATTAGCAATCAGCCCCAGCATTTT. Protein product: CASSNDISNQPQHF.

The V call is TRBV10-3, the J call TRBJ2-3, with D possibly being TRBD2 (7 bases). CDR3 length: 14 amino acids. The V gene's germline CDR1 is ENHRY and CDR2 SYGVKD. Trimming shortened V by 7 bases and J by 0 bases, and 11 bases separated the two germline ends. DNA of the CDR3: TGTGCCATCACGGCGGGGGCTAGCACAGATACGCAGTATTTT. This sequence encodes CAITAGASTDTQYF.

This clonotype has a handful of counts. The gene calls are TRBV7-2 and TRBJ1-2, with a tentative D call TRBD1 (5 bases). This CDR3 has 15 amino acids. Germline values: CDR1 SGHTA, CDR2 FQGNSA. V was clipped by 2 bases and J by 3 bases, with 13 bases between them. CDR3 protein: CASSLNGGSHYGYTF. CDR3 DNA sequence: TGTGCCAGCAGCTTAAACGGGGGTTCTCACTATGGCTACACCTTC.

CDR3: CASSSSWSEELFF. CDR3 DNA: TGTGCCAGCAGCTCCTCTTGGAGCGAGGAGCTGTTTTTT. This chain uses TRBV7-9 with TRBJ2-2; D call uncertain. In germline, CDR1 is SEHNR, CDR2 FQNEAQ (reference sequence). Trimming took off 4 bases at V and 10 bases at J, with 13 bases between the two ends. This CDR3 contains 13 residues.

This chain uses TRBV24-1 with TRBJ2-5; TRBD1 might be the D (6 bases). The CDR3 runs to 14 residues. Between the trimmed V and J ends, which lost 5 bases and 2 bases, there was a span of 11 bases. Per the germline V gene, CDR1 is KGHDR and CDR2 is SFDVKD. Here the CDR3 reads CATSVGTIQETQYF. CDR3 DNA: TGTGCCACCAGTGTGGGGACAATTCAAGAGACCCAGTACTTC.

In this sample, this clonotype turned up a few times. V is TRBV5-1 and J is TRBJ2-7; TRBD1 might be the D (6 bases). CDR3 size: 14 residues. V dropped 4 bases and J dropped 4 bases, with 15 bases sitting between them. Looked up from germline, CDR1 is SGHRS and CDR2 is YFSETQ. The CDR3 is CASSVSGTNYEQYF. The CDR3 nucleotides read TGCGCCAGCAGCGTTTCCGGGACAAATTACGAGCAGTACTTC.

This clonotype has a single count. The rearrangement uses TRBV7-8 and TRBJ2-2, with 7 nucleotides matching TRBD2. Germline loops: CDR1 SGHVS, CDR2 FQNEAQ. Trimming at V came to 8 bases and at J to 4 bases, leaving 7 bases not matched to a gene. The CDR3 runs to 14 residues. The chain's CDR3 is CASVPPGGTGELFF. CDR3 DNA: TGTGCCAGCGTTCCGCCGGGGGGCACCGGGGAGCTGTTTTTT.

This clonotype was found a few times. The rearrangement joins TRBV27 to TRBJ2-7, with TRBD2 as a possible D gene (6 bases). CDR1 is MNHEY and CDR2 is SMNVEV in the germline V gene (reference sequence). V gave up 5 bases and J gave up 2 bases, with 16 bases separating them. The CDR3 has 15 residues. CDR3 sequence: CASSLPGRETYEQYF. DNA of the CDR3: TGTGCCAGCAGTCTTCCCGGACGGGAGACCTACGAGCAGTACTTC.

This clonotype was detected once. A much larger clone is a single base away; this may be a read error. The CDR3 loop reads CASSYLTYEQYF. The CDR3 region has the DNA TGTGCCAGCAGTTACTTGACCTACGAGCAGTACTTC. J is TRBJ2-7 and V is TRBV6-2 or TRBV6-3; D not certain. This CDR3 is 12 amino acids long. Germline V gives CDR1 MNHEY, CDR2 SVGEGT. Trimming removed 1 base at V and 2 bases at J, with 3 bases between.

This sequence joins TRBV19 and TRBJ2-7; D is unresolved. The V end lost 10 bases, the J end lost 0 bases, and 7 bases lay between the germline ends. Germline V gives CDR1 LNHDA, CDR2 SQIVND (reference sequence). The CDR3 is made up of 11 amino acids. CDR3 in DNA: TGTGCCACCGAAAGCTCCTACGAGCAGTACTTC. Its protein is CATESSYEQYF.

The chain joins TRBV3-1 to TRBJ2-1; perhaps TRBD2 as D (6 bases). The CDR3 extends over 17 amino acids. Germline values: CDR1 LGHDT, CDR2 YNNKEL (reference sequence). V was cut by 4 bases and J by 7 bases, with 23 bases left in between. The CDR3: CASSPIGSEGVRNEQFF. The CDR3 DNA reads as TGTGCCAGCAGCCCTATCGGTTCGGAGGGAGTACGGAATGAGCAGTTCTTC.

The V and J genes are TRBV20-1 and TRBJ2-7; a possible D gene is TRBD1 (6 bases). The ends were cut back, 1 base at V and 0 bases at J, with 16 bases in the middle. This CDR3 region has 16 residues. Germline V gives CDR1 DFQATT, CDR2 SNEGSKA (reference sequence). CDR3: CSARALRDKNSYEQYF. In DNA form, the CDR3 reads TGCAGTGCTAGAGCCCTTCGGGACAAAAACTCCTACGAGCAGTACTTC.

This clonotype was seen a few times. This chain uses TRBV29-1 with TRBJ2-1; TRBD1 matches 8 bases. The germline CDR1 and CDR2 sequences are SQVTM and ANQGSEA. The CDR3 is 12 residues long. Trimming removed 4 bases from V and 8 bases from J; junction bases left unmatched: 4. CDR3 in amino acids: CSVVQGADEQFF. CDR3 nucleotides: TGCAGCGTTGTGCAGGGGGCCGATGAGCAGTTCTTC.